These 7 T cell receptor beta chains were sequenced from one sample in a study of OX40 agonist ivuxolimab in advanced cancers. Assay used: immunoSEQ multiplex PCR; TCRdb lists only in-frame clones, some missing. The sample records some 65,000 clones, 85% to 90% being singletons. The starting material was CD4+ or CD8+ T cells sorted from blood, obtained in a trial of the OX40 agonist ivuxolimab. The receptors were gathered from an adult with an advanced solid tumor such as melanoma, head and neck, liver or kidney cancer.

The chain combines TRBV7-2 with TRBJ2-1; 7 bases line up with TRBD1. V was pared by 1 base and J by 7 bases, with 1 base of the junction left unmatched. The V gene's germline CDR1 is SGHTA and CDR2 FQGNSA. This CDR3 contains 13 residues. CDR3 protein: CASSLGQGNEQFF. The CDR3 DNA follows: TGTGCCAGCAGCTTAGGACAGGGAAATGAGCAGTTCTTC.

The rearrangement uses TRBV6-1 and TRBJ2-2; no definite D call. V gave up 8 bases and J gave up 2 bases, with 12 bases separating them. The CDR3 sequence is 14 residues long. Germline V gene lookup returns CDR1 MNHNS and CDR2 SASEGT. The CDR3 region is CASDRLGNTGELFF. CDR3 DNA sequence: TGTGCCAGCGATAGGCTGGGTAACACCGGGGAGCTGTTTTTT.

The chain combines TRBV21-1 with TRBJ2-3; whether TRBD2, the table's D call, matches the DNA was not checked. TRBV21-1 is given as a pseudogene. The CDR3 loop spans 17 amino acids. CDR3 sequence reads: CASSKNKEAATTDTQYF. The DNA of the CDR3 is TGTGCCAGCAGCAAAAATAAAGAGGCAGCCACGACAGATACGCAGTATTTT.

The J gene is TRBJ1-6, the V gene TRBV5-1; D gene ambiguous. Germline CDR1 SGHRS, CDR2 YFSETQ. Trimming took 9 bases from V and 10 from J, leaving 14 bases between them. CDR3 length: 12 amino acids. DNA of the CDR3: TGCGCCACGGGAAGGTTGATCTCACCCCTCCACTTT. It encodes CATGRLISPLHF.

This clone has a single count. The chain links TRBV14 to TRBJ2-1; 12 bases fit TRBD2. Germline V lookup: CDR1 SGHDN, CDR2 FVKESK. V was clipped by 3 bases and J by 7 bases; unmatched bases: 4. The CDR3 covers 15 residues. This CDR3 reads CASSHLAGGPNEQFF. Here the CDR3 DNA reads TGTGCCAGCAGCCACCTAGCGGGGGGGCCAAATGAGCAGTTCTTC.

This clone was detected only once. The J gene is TRBJ2-3, the V gene TRBV10-1; unclear D gene. Germline V gene lookup returns CDR1 WNHNN and CDR2 SYGVQD (reference sequence). The CDR3 runs 14 residues. The germline V and J ends were trimmed by 3 bases and 0 bases, with 7 bases remaining between them. CDR3 amino acids: CASSDGRSTDTQYF. The CDR3 nucleotides are TGCGCCAGCAGTGACGGACGGAGCACAGATACGCAGTATTTT.

CDR3 region: CASSESFGDRAYEQYF. Here the CDR3 DNA reads TGTGCCAGCAGTGAATCATTTGGGGATAGAGCCTACGAGCAGTACTTC. J is TRBJ2-7 and V is TRBV27; D gene ambiguous. This CDR3 is built from 16 residues. Trimming stripped 5 bases from V and 2 bases from J, with 19 bases between. From germline, CDR1 is MNHEY and CDR2 SMNVEV (reference sequence).